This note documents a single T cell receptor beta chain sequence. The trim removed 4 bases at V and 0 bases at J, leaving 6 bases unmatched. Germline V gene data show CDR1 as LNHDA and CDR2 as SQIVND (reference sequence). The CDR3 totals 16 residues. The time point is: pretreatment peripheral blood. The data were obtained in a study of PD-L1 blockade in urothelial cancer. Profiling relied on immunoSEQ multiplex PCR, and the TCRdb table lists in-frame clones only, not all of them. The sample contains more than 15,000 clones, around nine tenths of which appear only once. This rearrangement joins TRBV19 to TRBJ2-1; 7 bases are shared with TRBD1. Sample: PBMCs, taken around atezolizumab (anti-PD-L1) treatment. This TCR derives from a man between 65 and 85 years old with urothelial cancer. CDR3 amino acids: CASSKTGTGSYNEQFF. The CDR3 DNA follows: TGTGCCAGTAGTAAGACAGGGACGGGCTCCTACAATGAGCAGTTCTTC.